The next 11 T cell receptor beta chains were all read from a single sample in a study of shared clonotypes between healthy human individuals. Sequencing was performed with immunoSEQ multiplex PCR; in TCRdb, only in-frame clones are kept and a portion is missing. The table records about 1.1 million clones, roughly 77% of them present only once. The sequenced sample was memory CD4+ T cells from PBMCs. Subset meaning: CD45RA-negative fraction. The source is a man between 18 and 29 years old in good health. Some clones in this sample may be carry-over from other donors' samples.

The gene calls are TRBV6-5 and TRBJ2-6; possibly TRBD1 for D (6 bases). This CDR3 is 15 amino acids long. V lost 5 bases, J lost 2 bases, and 10 bases lay in between. Germline values: CDR1 MNHEY, CDR2 SVGAGI. The CDR3 DNA follows: TGTGCCAGCAGTCGGACAGCCACTGGGGCCAACGTCCTGACTTTC. It encodes CASSRTATGANVLTF.

This clone was counted between two and nine times. This chain joins TRBV4-2 and TRBJ2-5; D gene ambiguous. The CDR3 runs 13 residues. The V end was cut by 0 bases, the J end by 6 bases, with 8 bases between. Germline V gene sequence: CDR1 LGHNA, CDR2 YNFKEQ. The CDR3 loop is CASSQEVRKTQYF. CDR3 coding DNA: TGTGCCAGCAGCCAAGAGGTTCGAAAGACCCAGTACTTC.

In its sample, this clone was seen a few times. The CDR3, as DNA: TGTGCCTGGAGGGTAGTCGGGGAGCTGTTTTTT. Amino acids: CAWRVVGELFF. V usage is TRBV30 and J usage is TRBJ2-2; D gene uncertain. The CDR3 contains 11 residues. Trimming removed 3 bases from V and 7 bases from J, with 6 bases in between. CDR1 is GTSNPN, CDR2 SVGIG, per germline (reference sequence).

This chain links TRBV4-1 with TRBJ2-5, with D uncertain. V was cut by 2 bases and J by 5 bases, with 12 bases left in between. The germline CDR1 and CDR2 sequences are MGHRA and YSYEKL. The CDR3 spans 14 residues. The CDR3 DNA reads TGCGCCAGCAGCCAACCCCTAGAATCGGAGACCCAGTACTTC. Residues: CASSQPLESETQYF.

The chain links TRBV7-7 to TRBJ2-2; D remains ambiguous. V was pared by 5 bases and J by 0 bases, with 7 bases between. Germline CDR1 reads SSHAT; CDR2 reads FNYEAQ (reference sequence). The CDR3 is 14 residues long. The CDR3 DNA follows: TGTGCCAGCAGCCGCTACTCGAACACCGGGGAGCTGTTTTTT. Translation: CASSRYSNTGELFF.

The V and J genes are TRBV5-1 and TRBJ2-2, with D maybe TRBD1 (6 bases). From germline, CDR1 is SGHRS and CDR2 YFSETQ. The CDR3 loop spans 17 amino acids. V lost 0 bases and J lost 0, with 12 bases in between. CDR3 protein: CASSLVQGTPNTGELFF. CDR3 sequence (DNA): TGCGCCAGCAGCTTGGTCCAGGGGACACCGAACACCGGGGAGCTGTTTTTT.

There are a few counts of this clone. The J gene is TRBJ2-5, the V gene TRBV5-1; 16 bases map to TRBD2. The V gene's germline CDR1 is SGHRS and CDR2 YFSETQ. The CDR3 covers 20 residues. Trimming took 2 bases from V and 1 from J; bases not matched to a gene: 11. CDR3 region: CASSFGTSGRAWGPQETQYF. The CDR3 DNA is TGCGCCAGCAGCTTCGGGACTAGCGGGAGGGCCTGGGGTCCCCAAGAGACCCAGTACTTC.

This clone was detected once. The chain combines TRBV7-2 with TRBJ2-3; no firm D call. Germline assignment: CDR1 SGHTA and CDR2 FQGNSA. This CDR3 comprises 15 residues. The V and J ends lost 4 bases and 0 bases respectively, with 11 bases between them. The CDR3, as DNA: TGTGCCAGCAGCTGGATGGCAGCTAGCACAGATACGCAGTATTTT. This encodes CASSWMAASTDTQYF.

Note on this clone: Other DNA variants within this sample encode the same CDR3. The chain links TRBV11-3 to TRBJ2-3; a weak D match, TRBD2 (6 bases). The CDR3 is made up of 14 amino acids. Deletions cut 5 bases from V and 3 bases from J, with 12 bases between. Germline V lookup: CDR1 SGHNT, CDR2 YENEEA. The CDR3: CASSSGGTTDTQYF. The CDR3 bases are TGTGCCAGCAGCAGCGGCGGGACGACAGATACGCAGTATTTT. Based on the CDR3 plus reference TRBV11-3 and TRBJ2-3, the full variable domain is EAGVVQSPRYKIIEKKQPVAFWCNPISGHNTLYWYLQNLGQGPELLIRYENEEAVDDSQLPKDRFSAERLKGVDSTLKIQPAELGDSAVYLCASSSGGTTDTQYFGPGTRLTVL.

In its sample, this clone was seen once. This rearrangement joins TRBV7-3 to TRBJ2-3; 10 positions match TRBD1. The CDR3 has 15 residues. The germline V gene encodes CDR1 SGHTA and CDR2 FQGTGA. V lost 5 bases to trimming and J lost 4 bases; unmatched junction nucleotides: 6. The CDR3 here is CASSPGTGAADTQYF. DNA of the CDR3: TGTGCCAGCAGCCCTGGGACAGGGGCAGCAGATACGCAGTATTTT. The full variable domain, completed using reference TRBV7-3 and TRBJ2-3, is GAGVSQTPSNKVTEKGKYVELRCDPISGHTALYWYRQSLGQGPEFLIYFQGTGAADDSGLPNDRFFAVRPEGSVSTLKIQRTERGDSAVYLCASSPGTGAADTQYFGPGTRLTVL.

The rearrangement joins TRBV5-4 to TRBJ1-2; D gene unclear. The V end was cut by 0 bases, the J end by 4 bases, with 10 bases between. This CDR3 region has 14 residues. Germline-derived CDR1 and CDR2 are SGHNT and YYREEE (reference sequence). CDR3 in amino acids: CASSLEAGSYGYTF. CDR3 bases: TGTGCCAGCAGCTTGGAAGCGGGGTCCTATGGCTACACCTTC.